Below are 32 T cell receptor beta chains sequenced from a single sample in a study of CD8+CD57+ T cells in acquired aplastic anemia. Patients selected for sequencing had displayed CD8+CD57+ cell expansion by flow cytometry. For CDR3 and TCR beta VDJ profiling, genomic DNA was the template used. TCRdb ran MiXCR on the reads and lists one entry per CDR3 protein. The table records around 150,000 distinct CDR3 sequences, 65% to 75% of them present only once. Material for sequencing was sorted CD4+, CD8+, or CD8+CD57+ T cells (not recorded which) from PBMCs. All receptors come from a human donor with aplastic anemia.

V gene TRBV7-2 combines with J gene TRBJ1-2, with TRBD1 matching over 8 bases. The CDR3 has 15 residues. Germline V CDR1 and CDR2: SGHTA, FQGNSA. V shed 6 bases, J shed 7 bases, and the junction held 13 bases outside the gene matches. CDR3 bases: TGTGCCAGCAGGGATTACTGGGACAGGCCAACTGGCTACACCTTC. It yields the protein CASRDYWDRPTGYTF.

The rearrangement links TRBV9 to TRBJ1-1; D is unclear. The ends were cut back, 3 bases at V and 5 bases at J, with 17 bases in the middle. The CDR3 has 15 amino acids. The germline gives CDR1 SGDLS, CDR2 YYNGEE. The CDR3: CASSADSVVRTEAFF. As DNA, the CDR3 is TGTGCCAGCAGCGCTGATTCGGTGGTGAGGACTGAAGCTTTCTTT.

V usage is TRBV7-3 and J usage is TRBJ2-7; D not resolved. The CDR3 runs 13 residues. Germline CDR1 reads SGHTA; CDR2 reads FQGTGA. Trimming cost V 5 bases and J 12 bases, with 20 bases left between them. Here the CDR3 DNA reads TGTGCCAGCAGCGAACAAACGGGCCCTCTCCGGTACTTC. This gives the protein CASSEQTGPLRYF.

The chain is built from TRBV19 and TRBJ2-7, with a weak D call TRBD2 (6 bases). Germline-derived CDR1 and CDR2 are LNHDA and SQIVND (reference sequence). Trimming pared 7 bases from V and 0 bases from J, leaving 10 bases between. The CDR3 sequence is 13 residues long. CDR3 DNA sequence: TGTGCCAGTACCGTCGGGAGCTCCTACGAGCAGTACTTC. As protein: CASTVGSSYEQYF. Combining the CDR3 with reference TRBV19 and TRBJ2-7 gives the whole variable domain DGGITQSPKYLFRKEGQNVTLSCEQNLNHDAMYWYRQDPGQGLRLIYYSQIVNDFQKGDIAEGYSVSREKKESFPLTVTSAQKNPTAFYLCASTVGSSYEQYFGPGTRLTVT.

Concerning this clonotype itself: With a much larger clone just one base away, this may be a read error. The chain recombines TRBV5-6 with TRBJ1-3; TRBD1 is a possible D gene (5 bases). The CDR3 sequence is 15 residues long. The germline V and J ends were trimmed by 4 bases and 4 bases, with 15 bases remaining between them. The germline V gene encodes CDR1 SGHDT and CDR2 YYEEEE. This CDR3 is CASSLRRGRGNTIYF. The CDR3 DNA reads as TGTGCCAGCAGCCTAAGGAGGGGTCGAGGAAACACCATATATTTT.

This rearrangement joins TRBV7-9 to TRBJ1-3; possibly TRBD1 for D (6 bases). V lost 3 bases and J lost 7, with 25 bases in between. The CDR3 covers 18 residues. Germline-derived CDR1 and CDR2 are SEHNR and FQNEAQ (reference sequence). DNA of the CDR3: TGTGCCAGCAGCTTCACGGTCGGGACACCAAGTCAGTGGAACACCATATATTTT. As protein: CASSFTVGTPSQWNTIYF.

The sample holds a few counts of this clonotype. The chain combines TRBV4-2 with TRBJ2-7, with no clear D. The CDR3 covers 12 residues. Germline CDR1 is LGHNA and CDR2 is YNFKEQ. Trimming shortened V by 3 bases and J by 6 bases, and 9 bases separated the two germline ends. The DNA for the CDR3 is TGTGCCAGCAGCCAGTCGCCCCGCGAGCAGTACTTC. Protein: CASSQSPREQYF.

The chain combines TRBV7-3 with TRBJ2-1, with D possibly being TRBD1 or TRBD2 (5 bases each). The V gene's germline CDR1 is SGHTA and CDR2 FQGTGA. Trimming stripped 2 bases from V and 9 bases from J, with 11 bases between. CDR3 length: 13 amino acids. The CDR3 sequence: CASSLGLGTEQFF. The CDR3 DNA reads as TGTGCCAGCAGCTTAGGTTTGGGGACTGAGCAGTTCTTC.

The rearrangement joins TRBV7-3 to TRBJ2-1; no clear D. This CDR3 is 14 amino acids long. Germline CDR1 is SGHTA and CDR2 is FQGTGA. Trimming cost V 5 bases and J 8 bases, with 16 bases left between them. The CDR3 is CASSPGRVGHEQFF. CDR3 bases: TGTGCCAGCAGCCCCGGTAGGGTTGGCCATGAGCAGTTCTTC.

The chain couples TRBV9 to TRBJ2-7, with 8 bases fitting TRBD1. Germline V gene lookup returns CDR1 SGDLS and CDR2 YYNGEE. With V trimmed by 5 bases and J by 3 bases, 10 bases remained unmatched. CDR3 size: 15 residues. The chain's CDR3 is CASSLGQGAIYEQYF. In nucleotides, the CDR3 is TGTGCCAGCAGTCTCGGGCAGGGGGCAATCTACGAGCAGTACTTC. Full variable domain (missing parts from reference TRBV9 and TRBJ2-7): DSGVTQTPKHLITATGQRVTLRCSPRSGDLSVYWYQQSLDQGLQFLIQYYNGEERAKGNILERFSAQQFPDLHSELNLSSLELGDSALYFCASSLGQGAIYEQYFGPGTRLTVT.

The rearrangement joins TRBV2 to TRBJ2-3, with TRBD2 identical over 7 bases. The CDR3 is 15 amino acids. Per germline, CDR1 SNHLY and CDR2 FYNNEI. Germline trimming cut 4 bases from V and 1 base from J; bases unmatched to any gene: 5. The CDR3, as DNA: TGTGCCAGCAGTGGTTTCGCGGGGGGCACAGATACGCAGTATTTT. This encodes CASSGFAGGTDTQYF.

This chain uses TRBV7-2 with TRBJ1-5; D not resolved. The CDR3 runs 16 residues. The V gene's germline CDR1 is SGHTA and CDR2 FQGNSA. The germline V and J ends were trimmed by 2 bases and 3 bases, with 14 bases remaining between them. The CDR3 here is CASSLFGVGINQPQHF. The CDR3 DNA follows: TGTGCCAGCAGCTTATTTGGGGTGGGCATCAATCAGCCCCAGCATTTT. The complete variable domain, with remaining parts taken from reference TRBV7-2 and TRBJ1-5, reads GAGVSQSPSNKVTEKGKDVELRCDPISGHTALYWYRQSLGQGLEFLIYFQGNSAPDKSGLPSDRFSAERTGGSVSTLTIQRTQQEDSAVYLCASSLFGVGINQPQHFGDGTRLSIL.

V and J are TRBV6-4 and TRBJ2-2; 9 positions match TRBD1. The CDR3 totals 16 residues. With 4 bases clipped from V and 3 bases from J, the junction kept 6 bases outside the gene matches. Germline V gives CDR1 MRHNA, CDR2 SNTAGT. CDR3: CASSAGTGMDTGELFF. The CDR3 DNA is TGTGCCAGCAGTGCCGGGACAGGGATGGACACCGGGGAGCTGTTTTTT.

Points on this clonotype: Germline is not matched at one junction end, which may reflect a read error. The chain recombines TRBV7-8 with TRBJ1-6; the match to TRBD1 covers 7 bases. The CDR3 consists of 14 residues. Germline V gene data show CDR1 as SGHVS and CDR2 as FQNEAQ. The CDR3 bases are TGTGCCAGCAGCTTAAAGGGGGCGGATTCACCCCTTCACTTT. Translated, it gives CASSLKGADSPLHF.

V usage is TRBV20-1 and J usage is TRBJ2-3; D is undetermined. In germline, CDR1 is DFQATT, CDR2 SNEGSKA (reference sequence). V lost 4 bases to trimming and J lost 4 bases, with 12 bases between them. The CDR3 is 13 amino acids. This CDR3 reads CSATRKLSDTQYF. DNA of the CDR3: TGCAGTGCTACCCGTAAGCTGTCAGATACGCAGTATTTT.

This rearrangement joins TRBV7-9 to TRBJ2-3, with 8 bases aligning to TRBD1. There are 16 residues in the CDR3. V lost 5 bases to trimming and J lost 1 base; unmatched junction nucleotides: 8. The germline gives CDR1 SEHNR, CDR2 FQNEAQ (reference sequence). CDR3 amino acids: CASSPRQGWGTDTQYF. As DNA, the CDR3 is TGTGCCAGCAGCCCTCGACAGGGGTGGGGCACAGATACGCAGTATTTT.

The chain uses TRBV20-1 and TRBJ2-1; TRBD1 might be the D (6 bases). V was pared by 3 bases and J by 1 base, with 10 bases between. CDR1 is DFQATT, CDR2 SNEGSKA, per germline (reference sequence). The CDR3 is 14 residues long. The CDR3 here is CSARGDISYNEQFF. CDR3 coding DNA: TGCAGTGCTAGGGGGGACATTTCCTACAATGAGCAGTTCTTC.

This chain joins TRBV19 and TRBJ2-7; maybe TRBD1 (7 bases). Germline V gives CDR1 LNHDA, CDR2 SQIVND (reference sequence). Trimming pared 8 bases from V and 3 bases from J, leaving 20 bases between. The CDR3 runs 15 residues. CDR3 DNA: TGTGCCAGTCAAATAACCGCAGGGGGAGGCTACGAGCAGTACTTC. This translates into CASQITAGGGYEQYF.

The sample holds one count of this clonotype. The CDR3 region is CASSVGAPGLNTEAFF. The DNA of the CDR3 is TGTGCCAGCAGCGTAGGAGCCCCAGGACTGAACACTGAAGCTTTCTTT. This chain uses TRBV9 with TRBJ1-1; no reliable D call. In germline, CDR1 is SGDLS, CDR2 YYNGEE. The CDR3 is 16 amino acids. Trimming cost V 0 bases and J 0 bases, with 12 bases left between them.

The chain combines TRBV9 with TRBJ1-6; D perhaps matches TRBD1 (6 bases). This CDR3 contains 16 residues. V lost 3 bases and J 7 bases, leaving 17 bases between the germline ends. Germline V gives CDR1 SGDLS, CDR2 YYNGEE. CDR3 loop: CASSEGLAGGNSPLHF. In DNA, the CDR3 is TGTGCCAGCAGCGAAGGACTAGCGGGGGGCAATTCACCCCTCCACTTT.

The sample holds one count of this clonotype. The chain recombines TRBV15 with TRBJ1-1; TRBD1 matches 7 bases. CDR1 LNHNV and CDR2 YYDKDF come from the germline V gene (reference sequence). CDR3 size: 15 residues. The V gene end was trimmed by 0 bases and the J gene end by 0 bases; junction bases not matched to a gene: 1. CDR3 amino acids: CATSRDRGMNTEAFF. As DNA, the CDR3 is TGTGCCACCAGCAGAGACAGGGGGATGAACACTGAAGCTTTCTTT.

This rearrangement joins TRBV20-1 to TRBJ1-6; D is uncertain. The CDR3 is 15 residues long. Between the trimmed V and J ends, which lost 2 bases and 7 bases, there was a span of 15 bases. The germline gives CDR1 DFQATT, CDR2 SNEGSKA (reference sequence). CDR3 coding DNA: TGCAGTGCTAGACATTCAACCGGAGAGAATTCACCCCTCCACTTT. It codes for CSARHSTGENSPLHF.

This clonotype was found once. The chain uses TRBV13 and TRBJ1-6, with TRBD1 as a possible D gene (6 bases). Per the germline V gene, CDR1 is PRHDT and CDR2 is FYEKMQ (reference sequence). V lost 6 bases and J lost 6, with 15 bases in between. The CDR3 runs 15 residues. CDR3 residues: CASSLPQGPNSPLHF. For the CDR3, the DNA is TGTGCCAGCAGTTTACCGCAGGGGCCTAATTCACCCCTCCACTTT.

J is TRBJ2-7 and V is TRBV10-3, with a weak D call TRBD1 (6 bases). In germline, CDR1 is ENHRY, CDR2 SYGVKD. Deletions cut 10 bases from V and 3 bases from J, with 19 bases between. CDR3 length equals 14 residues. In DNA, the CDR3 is TGTGCCACCTCCACGTCGGGACACCGCTACGAGCAGTACGTC. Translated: CATSTSGHRYEQYV.

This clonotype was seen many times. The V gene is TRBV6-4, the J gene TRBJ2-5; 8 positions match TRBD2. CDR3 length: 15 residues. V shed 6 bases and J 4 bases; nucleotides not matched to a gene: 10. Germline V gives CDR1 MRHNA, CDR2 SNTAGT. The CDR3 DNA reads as TGTGCCAGCAGCCCTCAGGGACTAGAGTCAGAGACCCAGTACTTC. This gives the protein CASSPQGLESETQYF.

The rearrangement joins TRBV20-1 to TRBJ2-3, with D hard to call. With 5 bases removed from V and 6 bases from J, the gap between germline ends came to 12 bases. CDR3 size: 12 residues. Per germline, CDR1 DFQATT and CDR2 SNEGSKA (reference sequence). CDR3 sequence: CSASDPGDTQYF. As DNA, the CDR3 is TGCAGTGCTTCTGATCCGGGCGATACGCAGTATTTT.

In DNA form, the CDR3 reads TGTGCCAGCAGCTTAGCGGCCAATGAGCAGTTCTTC. It yields the protein CASSLAANEQFF. V and J are TRBV7-6 and TRBJ2-1; D unclear. Trimming took off 0 bases at V and 6 bases at J, with 3 bases between the two ends. The CDR3 runs 12 residues. Germline CDR1 and CDR2: SGHVS and FNYEAQ. Full variable domain (remainder filled in from reference TRBV7-6 and TRBJ2-1): GAGVSQSPRYKVTKRGQDVALRCDPISGHVSLYWYRQALGQGPEFLTYFNYEAQQDKSGLPNDRFSAERPEGSISTLTIQRTEQRDSAMYRCASSLAANEQFFGPGTRLTVL.

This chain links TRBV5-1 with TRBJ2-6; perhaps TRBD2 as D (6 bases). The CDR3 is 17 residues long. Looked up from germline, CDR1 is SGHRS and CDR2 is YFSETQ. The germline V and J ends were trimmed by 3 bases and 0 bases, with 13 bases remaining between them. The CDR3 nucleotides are TGCGCCAGCAGCTATGGGGACTTCTACTCTGGGGCCAACGTCCTGACTTTC. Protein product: CASSYGDFYSGANVLTF. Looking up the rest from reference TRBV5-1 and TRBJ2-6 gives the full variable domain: KAGVTQTPRYLIKTRGQQVTLSCSPISGHRSVSWYQQTPGQGLQFLFEYFSETQRNKGNFPGRFSGRQFSNSRSEMNVSTLELGDSALYLCASSYGDFYSGANVLTFGAGSRLTVL.

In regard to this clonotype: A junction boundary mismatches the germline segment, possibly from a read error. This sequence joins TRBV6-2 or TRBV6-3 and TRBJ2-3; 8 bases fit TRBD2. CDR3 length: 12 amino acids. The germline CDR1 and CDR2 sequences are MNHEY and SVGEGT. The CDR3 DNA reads TGTGCCAGCAGTTACTCCGGGGGGGAGCGGGGGTTT. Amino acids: CASSYSGGERGF.

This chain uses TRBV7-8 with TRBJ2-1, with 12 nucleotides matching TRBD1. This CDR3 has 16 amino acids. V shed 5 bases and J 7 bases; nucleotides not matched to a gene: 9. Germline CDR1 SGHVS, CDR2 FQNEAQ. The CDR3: CASSSLGTGGKNEQFF. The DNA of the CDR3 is TGTGCCAGCAGCAGCCTCGGGACAGGGGGCAAAAATGAGCAGTTCTTC.

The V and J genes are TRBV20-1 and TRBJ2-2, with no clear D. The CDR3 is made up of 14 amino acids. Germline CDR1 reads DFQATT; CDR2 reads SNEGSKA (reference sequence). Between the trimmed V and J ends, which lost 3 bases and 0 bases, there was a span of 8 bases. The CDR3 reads CSARTTTNTGELFF. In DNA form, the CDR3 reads TGCAGTGCTAGGACGACAACGAACACCGGGGAGCTGTTTTTT.

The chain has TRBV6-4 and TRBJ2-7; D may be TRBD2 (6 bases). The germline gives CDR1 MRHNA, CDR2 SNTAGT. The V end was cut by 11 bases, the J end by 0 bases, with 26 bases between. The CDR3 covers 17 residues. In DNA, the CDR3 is TGTGCCTTAGCCCCCCGTAAGCGGGCGCCCCTCTCCTACGAGCAGTACTTC. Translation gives CALAPRKRAPLSYEQYF.